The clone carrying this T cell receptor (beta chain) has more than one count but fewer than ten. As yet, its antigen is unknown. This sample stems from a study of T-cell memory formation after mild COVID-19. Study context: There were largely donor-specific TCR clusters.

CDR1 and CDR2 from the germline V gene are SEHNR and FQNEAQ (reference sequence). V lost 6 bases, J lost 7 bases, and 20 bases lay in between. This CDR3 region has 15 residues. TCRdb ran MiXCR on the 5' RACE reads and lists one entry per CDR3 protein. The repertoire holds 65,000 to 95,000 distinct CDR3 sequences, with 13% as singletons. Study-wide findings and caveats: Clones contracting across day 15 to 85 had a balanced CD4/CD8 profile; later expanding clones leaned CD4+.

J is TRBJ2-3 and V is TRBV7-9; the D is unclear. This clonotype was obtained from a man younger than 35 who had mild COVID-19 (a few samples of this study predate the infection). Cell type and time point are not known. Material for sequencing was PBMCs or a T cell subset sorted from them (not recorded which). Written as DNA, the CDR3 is TGTGCCAGCAGTCGGAGTTCAAACGCGGCGAATACGCAGTATTTT. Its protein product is CASSRSSNAANTQYF.